The clone carrying this TCR beta chain occurred many times. Library construction for TCR beta used iRepertoire HTBI primers and Arm-PCR of CDR3 regions. TCRdb re-called the multiplex PCR reads through MiXCR, storing one row per CDR3 protein. The top ten hold 16% of the sample, which has approximately 400,000 distinct CDR3 sequences, 15% seen once. This sample is part of a study of regulatory T cells in long-lasting Graves disease. Germline loops: CDR1 SNHLY, CDR2 FYNNEI. The CDR3 has 16 amino acids. V was shortened by 6 bases and J by 1 base, with 18 bases between the two germline ends. The time point denotes: newly diagnosed GD, antithyroid drugs for less than 3 months. RNA isolated from PBMCs was used to make the TCR library. These data were likewise used in another study, on T cells in Graves' hyperthyroidism and ophthalmopathy.

This chain links TRBV2 with TRBJ1-1; maybe TRBD1 (6 bases). The receptor was isolated from a woman aged 25 to 39 with Graves disease. The source material was peripheral blood mononuclear cells (PBMCs), sampled at new diagnosis, from a patient treated with antithyroid drugs. This CDR3 reads CASSPREDSPNTEAFF. Here the CDR3 DNA reads TGTGCCAGCAGCCCCCGTGAGGACAGCCCGAACACTGAAGCTTTCTTT.